The 2 T cell receptor beta chains reported below all come from one sample, sequenced in a study of blood T cell repertoires in COVID-19. Method: immunoSEQ multiplex PCR; TCRdb's copy keeps in-frame clones and lacks some. The repertoire includes over 350,000 clones, 70% to 90% of them detected once, and around 1.8% sits in the top ten. Sequencing input: PBMCs or T cells enriched from blood (not recorded which). These receptors came from a woman aged 18-29 years with acute COVID-19.

In this sample, this clone turned up a few times. The chain joins TRBV7-9 to TRBJ1-4, with D perhaps matching TRBD1 (6 bases). The ends were cut back, 3 bases at V and 0 bases at J, with 11 bases in the middle. The CDR3 extends over 16 amino acids. Per the germline V gene, CDR1 is SEHNR and CDR2 is FQNEAQ (reference sequence). DNA for the CDR3: TGTGCCAGCAGCTTCGCCGGGACACCAACTAATGAAAAACTGTTTTTT. Its protein product is CASSFAGTPTNEKLFF.

This clone turned up a few times. The chain has TRBV3-1 (or the pseudogene TRBV3-2) and TRBJ2-6, with a possible D match to TRBD2 (5 bases). The germline V and J ends were trimmed by 0 bases and 0 bases, with 9 bases remaining between them. CDR1 and CDR2 (germline): LGHDT, YNNKEL (reference sequence). The CDR3 sequence is 17 residues long. CDR3 residues: CASSQEMGSSGANVLTF. The CDR3 DNA reads TGTGCCAGCAGCCAAGAGATGGGGAGCTCTGGGGCCAACGTCCTGACTTTC.